Following are 7 T cell receptor beta chains from one sample sequenced in a study of OX40 agonist ivuxolimab in advanced cancers. The method was immunoSEQ multiplex PCR; TCRdb's version includes in-frame clones alone and lacks a portion of them. The sample comprises 30,000 to 40,000 clones, roughly nine tenths of which are singletons, and around 20% rests with the top ten. Specimen: CD4+ or CD8+ T cells sorted from blood, collected in a trial of the OX40 agonist ivuxolimab. Receptors originate from an adult with an advanced solid tumor such as melanoma, head and neck, liver or kidney cancer.

This clone has just one count. The rearrangement links TRBV11-3 to TRBJ2-3; D uncertain. The CDR3 runs to 12 residues. From germline, CDR1 is SGHNT and CDR2 YENEEA. V lost 3 bases and J lost 7, with 8 bases in between. The CDR3 bases are TGTGCCAGCAGCTTCGGCGGATATACGCAGTATTTT. Translating gives CASSFGGYTQYF.

The chain uses TRBV6-1 and TRBJ2-7; a possible D gene is TRBD1 (6 bases). V gave up 7 bases and J gave up 4 bases, with 17 bases separating them. This CDR3 spans 14 amino acids. Germline V gene sequence: CDR1 MNHNS, CDR2 SASEGT. CDR3 residues: CASIESRTDYEQYF. Written as DNA, the CDR3 is TGTGCCAGCATCGAATCAAGGACAGATTACGAGCAGTACTTC.

This chain joins TRBV4-1 and TRBJ2-7; 7 nucleotides match TRBD2. This CDR3 is 14 amino acids long. Germline-derived CDR1 and CDR2 are MGHRA and YSYEKL. V lost 1 base, J lost 6 bases, and 6 bases stayed unmatched. The CDR3 coding sequence is TGCGCCAGCAGCCAAGCTGGACTAGTAGTCGAGCAGTACTTC. Translating gives CASSQAGLVVEQYF.

V and J are TRBV11-1 and TRBJ2-4, with D perhaps TRBD2 (5 bases). The V gene's germline CDR1 is SGHAT and CDR2 FQDESV (reference sequence). The CDR3 is 15 amino acids. Trimming left V 0 bases short and J 8 bases short, with 14 bases between. The CDR3 DNA follows: TGTGCCAGCAGCTTAGCGTCTACTCGGGGTGACATTCAGTACTTC. Translated: CASSLASTRGDIQYF.

Regarding this clone: The junction shows a germline mismatch at one end, possibly a read error. The J gene is TRBJ2-7, the V gene TRBV7-6; the match to TRBD2 covers 7 bases. CDR1 is SGHVS, CDR2 FNYEAQ, per germline. The CDR3 spans 15 residues. CDR3 sequence reads: CASSLETGGSHEQYF. The CDR3 nucleotides are TGTGCCAGCAGCTTAGAAACGGGAGGCTCCCACGAGCAGTACTTC. The full variable domain, completed using reference TRBV7-6 and TRBJ2-7, is GAGVSQSPRYKVTKRGQDVALRCDPISGHVSLYWYRQALGQGPEFLTYFNYEAQQDKSGLPNDRFSAERPEGSISTLTIQRTEQRDSAMYRCASSLETGGSHEQYFGPGTRLTVT.

V gene TRBV9 combines with J gene TRBJ1-4; possible D gene TRBD1, 5 bases. V lost 3 bases, J lost 7 bases, and 22 bases lay in between. CDR3 length equals 17 residues. Per germline, CDR1 SGDLS and CDR2 YYNGEE. This CDR3 is CASSAYGRTGTGEKLFF. In DNA form, the CDR3 reads TGTGCCAGCAGCGCCTATGGACGGACGGGGACGGGTGAAAAACTGTTTTTT.

The chain has TRBV4-1 and TRBJ2-7, with 7 positions matching TRBD2. Trimming cost V 1 base and J 3 bases; bases outside gene matches: 6. From germline, CDR1 is MGHRA and CDR2 YSYEKL. There are 15 residues in the CDR3. The CDR3 region is CASSQGEAGHYEQYF. The CDR3 nucleotides read TGCGCCAGCAGCCAAGGGGAAGCGGGGCACTACGAGCAGTACTTC.